The entry below gives a single T cell receptor beta chain sequence along with its context. Its antigen is unknown. This record belongs to a study of T cells expressing NK-cell markers. Study background: Source material for TCR beta repertoires consisted of sorted CD3+CD56+NKG2C+, CD3+CD56+NKG2C- and CD3+CD56-NKG2C+ T cells. Serological testing identified most of the eight sequenced donors as HCMV-seropositive and one as seronegative.

This CDR3 has 12 residues. Germline CDR1 reads ENHRY; CDR2 reads SYGVKD. TCRdb re-called the 5' RACE reads and shows each CDR3 protein once, DNA omitted. The ten most abundant clones cover roughly 4.2% of a sample with over 250,000 distinct CDR3 sequences. Findings of the study overall: The same clonotypes also predominated in the CD3+CD56-NKG2C+ fraction of a handful of donors.

Sequenced input: blood T cells: a sorted CD56 or NKG2C T cell subset, CD4+ or CD8+ T cells, or bulk PBMC T cells (not recorded which). This rearrangement joins TRBV10-3 to TRBJ2-4. The clonotype was recovered from a woman between 18 and 70 years old in good health. CDR3 amino acids: CAISEGQNIQYF.